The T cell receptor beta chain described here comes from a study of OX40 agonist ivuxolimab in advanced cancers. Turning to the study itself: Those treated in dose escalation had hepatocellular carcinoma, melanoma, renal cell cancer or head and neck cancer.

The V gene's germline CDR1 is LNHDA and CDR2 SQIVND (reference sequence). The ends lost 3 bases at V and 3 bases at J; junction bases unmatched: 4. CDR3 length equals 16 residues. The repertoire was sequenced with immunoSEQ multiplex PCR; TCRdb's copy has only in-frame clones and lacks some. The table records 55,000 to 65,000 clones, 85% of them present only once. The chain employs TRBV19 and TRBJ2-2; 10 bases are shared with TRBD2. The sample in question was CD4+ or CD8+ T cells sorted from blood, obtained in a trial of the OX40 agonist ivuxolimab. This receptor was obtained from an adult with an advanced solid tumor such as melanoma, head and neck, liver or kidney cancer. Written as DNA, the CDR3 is TGTGCCAGTAGTATCCTCCTAGCGGGAGACACCGGGGAGCTGTTTTTT. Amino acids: CASSILLAGDTGELFF. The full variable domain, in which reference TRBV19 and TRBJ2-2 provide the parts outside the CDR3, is DGGITQSPKYLFRKEGQNVTLSCEQNLNHDAMYWYRQDPGQGLRLIYYSQIVNDFQKGDIAEGYSVSREKKESFPLTVTSAQKNPTAFYLCASSILLAGDTGELFFGEGSRLTVL.